This T cell receptor (beta chain) emerged from a study of OX40 agonist ivuxolimab in advanced cancers. The method was immunoSEQ multiplex PCR; TCRdb's version includes in-frame clones alone and lacks a portion of them. This table has some 60,000 clones, about 87% appearing once. V was shortened by 0 bases and J by 1 base, with 9 bases between the two germline ends. The CDR3 contains 15 residues. The V gene's germline CDR1 is SNHLY and CDR2 FYNNEI. About this clone itself: Its cognate antigen is unknown.

General study results and limits: Expanded clones were, on average, more numerous among CD8+ T cells than CD4+. Clonal expansion was seen in CD4+ and CD8+ blood T cells by week 6 at 0.1 to 3.0 mg/kg.

V and J are TRBV2 and TRBJ2-5; perhaps TRBD2 as D (6 bases). Source: CD4+ or CD8+ T cells sorted from blood, taken in a trial of the OX40 agonist ivuxolimab. This clonotype originated in an adult with an advanced solid tumor such as melanoma, head and neck, liver or kidney cancer. CDR3 nucleotide sequence: TGTGCCAGCAGTGAAGCGGGGGGATTCCAAGAGACCCAGTACTTC. Encoded protein: CASSEAGGFQETQYF.